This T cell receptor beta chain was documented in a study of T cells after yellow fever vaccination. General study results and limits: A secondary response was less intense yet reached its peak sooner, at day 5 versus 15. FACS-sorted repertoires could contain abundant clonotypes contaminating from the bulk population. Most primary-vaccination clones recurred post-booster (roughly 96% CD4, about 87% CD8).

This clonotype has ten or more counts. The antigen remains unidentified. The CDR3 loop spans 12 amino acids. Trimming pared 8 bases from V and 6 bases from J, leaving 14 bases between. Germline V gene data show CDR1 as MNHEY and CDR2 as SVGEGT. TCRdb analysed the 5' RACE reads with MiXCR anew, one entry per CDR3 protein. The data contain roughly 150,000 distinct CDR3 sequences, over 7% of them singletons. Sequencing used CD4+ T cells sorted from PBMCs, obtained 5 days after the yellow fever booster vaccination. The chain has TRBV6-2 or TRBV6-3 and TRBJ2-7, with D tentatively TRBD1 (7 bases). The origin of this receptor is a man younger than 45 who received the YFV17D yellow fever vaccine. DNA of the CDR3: TGTGCCAGCGGCGGGACAGCCGTCGAGCAGTACTTC. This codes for CASGGTAVEQYF.